Presented here are 32 T cell receptor beta chains from one specimen sequenced in a study of Ad26.COV2.S vaccination and SARS-CoV-2 variants. Data came from immunoSEQ multiplex PCR; TCRdb stores just in-frame clones and leaves some out. The sample holds 250,000 or so clones, around 88% seen once. Treatment specified: roughly 18 received Ad26.COV2.S at low or high dose, single or two shots; about five received placebo; per-sample allocation not given. At day 63 after the first vaccine or placebo injection, samples were drawn. Sequencing used peripheral blood, obtained in a trial of Ad26.COV2.S vaccine versus placebo. Receptor source: a person between 18 and 60 years old who received the Ad26.COV2.S COVID-19 vaccine or a placebo.

V is TRBV19 and J is TRBJ2-3; the D gene could be TRBD1 or TRBD2 (5 bases each). Germline CDR1 reads LNHDA; CDR2 reads SQIVND (reference sequence). Trimming stripped 4 bases from V and 5 bases from J, with 10 bases between. The CDR3 covers 13 residues. In nucleotides, the CDR3 is TGTGCCAGTAGTACGGGACCACTAGATACGCAGTATTTT. Translated: CASSTGPLDTQYF.

The chain joins TRBV7-9 to TRBJ2-7, with unresolved D. V was shortened by 0 bases and J by 6 bases, with 9 bases between the two germline ends. This CDR3 comprises 13 residues. CDR1 is SEHNR and CDR2 is FQNEAQ in the germline V gene (reference sequence). As DNA, the CDR3 is TGTGCCAGCAGCTTAGCTCGGCCCGGCGAGCAGTACTTC. It encodes CASSLARPGEQYF.

The chain employs TRBV6-5 and TRBJ1-1, with a tentative D call TRBD1 (6 bases). The CDR3 is 15 amino acids. V was trimmed by 2 bases and J by 2 bases, leaving 12 bases between them. CDR1 is MNHEY, CDR2 SVGAGI, per germline. The DNA for the CDR3 is TGTGCCAGCAGTTACACCAGGGGTAGAAACACTGAAGCTTTCTTT. Protein: CASSYTRGRNTEAFF.

The chain recombines TRBV30 with TRBJ1-4; D possibly corresponds to TRBD1 (5 bases). V was pared by 8 bases and J by 6 bases, with 16 bases between. The length of the CDR3 is 13 residues. The germline V gene encodes CDR1 GTSNPN and CDR2 SVGIG (reference sequence). CDR3 nucleotide sequence: TGTGCCGGGAAAAAGTGGGGCGATGAAAAACTGTTTTTT. Its protein is CAGKKWGDEKLFF.

The chain employs TRBV5-4 and TRBJ2-7; D might be TRBD1 (6 bases). Trimming shortened V by 5 bases and J by 0 bases, and 12 bases separated the two germline ends. The CDR3 is 14 amino acids. Germline CDR1 and CDR2: SGHNT and YYREEE (reference sequence). CDR3 in amino acids: CASSYRDNSYEQYF. The CDR3 DNA is TGTGCCAGCAGTTACCGGGACAACTCCTACGAGCAGTACTTC. The full variable domain, rest sourced from reference TRBV5-4 and TRBJ2-7, is ETGVTQSPTHLIKTRGQQVTLRCSSQSGHNTVSWYQQALGQGPQFIFQYYREEENGRGNFPPRFSGLQFPNYSSELNVNALELDDSALYLCASSYRDNSYEQYFGPGTRLTVT.

The V call is TRBV5-1, the J call TRBJ1-6; D remains ambiguous. The V end was cut by 3 bases, the J end by 5 bases, with 9 bases between. Germline lookup yields CDR1 SGHRS and CDR2 YFSETQ. The CDR3 loop spans 14 amino acids. CDR3 DNA: TGCGCCAGCAGCTCGAGCCGGGATAATTCACCCCTCCACTTT. It specifies CASSSSRDNSPLHF.

This clone occurred a few times. This chain uses TRBV19 with TRBJ2-7; 7 bases map to TRBD1. Germline V gene lookup returns CDR1 LNHDA and CDR2 SQIVND (reference sequence). The CDR3 loop spans 15 amino acids. After removal of 5 bases from V and 0 bases from J, the junction contained 7 bases not matched to a gene. The CDR3 region has the DNA TGTGCCAGTAGTGAACGGGACAGAAGCTCCTACGAGCAGTACTTC. Translating it yields CASSERDRSSYEQYF.

The chain has TRBV30 and TRBJ1-1; D ambiguous. Trimming removed 3 bases from V and 5 bases from J, with 16 bases in between. Germline V gives CDR1 GTSNPN, CDR2 SVGIG (reference sequence). This CDR3 spans 14 amino acids. CDR3 sequence reads: CAWSPAGWSTEAFF. The CDR3 bases are TGTGCCTGGAGCCCGGCAGGTTGGTCAACTGAAGCTTTCTTT.

This rearrangement joins TRBV6-5 to TRBJ1-5; D uncertain. CDR3 length equals 14 residues. The V gene's germline CDR1 is MNHEY and CDR2 SVGAGI. V dropped 5 bases and J dropped 3 bases, with 11 bases sitting between them. DNA for the CDR3: TGTGCCAGCAGTCCTGACACTTTCAATCAGCCCCAGCATTTT. It specifies CASSPDTFNQPQHF.

The chain employs TRBV30 and TRBJ1-2; TRBD1 might be the D (5 bases). The CDR3 has 15 amino acids. The V end lost 2 bases, the J end lost 5 bases, and 18 bases lay between the germline ends. From germline, CDR1 is GTSNPN and CDR2 SVGIG (reference sequence). This chain's CDR3 is CAWSLEAGTTYGYTF. The CDR3 DNA reads TGTGCCTGGAGTCTGGAGGCCGGGACCACATATGGCTACACCTTC.

This clone has only one observation. This sequence joins TRBV2 and TRBJ2-7; maybe TRBD2 (7 bases). Germline CDR1 is SNHLY and CDR2 is FYNNEI. With 7 bases removed from V and 4 bases from J, the gap between germline ends came to 26 bases. This CDR3 has 17 residues. Written as DNA, the CDR3 is TGTGCCAGCATCCACCCAATAAGTAGGGGGGGTGTTTACGAGCAGTACTTC. As protein: CASIHPISRGGVYEQYF.

The sample holds a few counts of this clone. The V and J genes are TRBV6-5 and TRBJ1-5; TRBD1 agrees at 9 bases. CDR1 MNHEY and CDR2 SVGAGI come from the germline V gene. Germline trimming cut 5 bases from V and 5 bases from J; bases unmatched to any gene: 7. CDR3 length: 15 amino acids. CDR3 sequence (DNA): TGTGCCAGCAGTCAGGACAGGGGAGAATATCAGCCCCAGCATTTT. As protein: CASSQDRGEYQPQHF.

V is TRBV29-1 and J is TRBJ2-6, with a weak D call TRBD1 (5 bases). The CDR3 runs 18 residues. The V end lost 8 bases, the J end lost 0 bases, and 23 bases lay between the germline ends. Germline CDR1 reads SQVTM; CDR2 reads ANQGSEA. This CDR3 reads CSRPFSSDRLSGANVLTF. As DNA, the CDR3 is TGCAGCCGACCTTTTTCCTCTGACAGACTCTCTGGGGCCAACGTCCTGACTTTC.

V usage is TRBV18 and J usage is TRBJ2-1, with TRBD2 matching over 9 bases. The germline V gene encodes CDR1 KGHSH and CDR2 LQKENI. This CDR3 region has 17 residues. The V segment lost 4 bases and the J segment 0 bases; nucleotides outside the gene matches: 7. The CDR3 DNA follows: TGTGCCAGCTCACGGTATAGCGGGAGCGTCTCCTACAATGAGCAGTTCTTC. Translation gives CASSRYSGSVSYNEQFF.

The V gene is TRBV4-1, the J gene TRBJ1-3; D is unresolved. The CDR3 contains 14 residues. Trimming took 4 bases from V and 3 from J, leaving 10 bases between them. In germline, CDR1 is MGHRA, CDR2 YSYEKL. Here the CDR3 DNA reads TGCGCCAGCAGCCCAGGACCGGTTGGAAACACCATATATTTT. Protein: CASSPGPVGNTIYF.

The genes are TRBV5-6 and TRBJ2-2; 11 bases are shared with TRBD2. The V gene's germline CDR1 is SGHDT and CDR2 YYEEEE. This CDR3 has 16 amino acids. With 3 bases clipped from V and 4 bases from J, the junction kept 5 bases outside the gene matches. CDR3 sequence: CASSSTSGVGTGELFF. CDR3 nucleotide sequence: TGTGCCAGCAGCTCGACTAGCGGGGTAGGCACCGGGGAGCTGTTTTTT. Using reference TRBV5-6 and TRBJ2-2 for the parts outside the CDR3, the full variable domain is DAGVTQSPTHLIKTRGQQVTLRCSPKSGHDTVSWYQQALGQGPQFIFQYYEEEERQRGNFPDRFSGHQFPNYSSELNVNALLLGDSALYLCASSSTSGVGTGELFFGEGSRLTVL.

In nucleotides, the CDR3 is TGTGCCAGCAGCTTTGGGCACAGTAGCAATCAGCCCCAGCATTTT. It specifies CASSFGHSSNQPQHF. This sequence joins TRBV7-8 and TRBJ1-5, with D unresolved. V was trimmed by 3 bases and J by 0 bases, leaving 9 bases between them. In germline, CDR1 is SGHVS, CDR2 FQNEAQ. The CDR3 length is 15 residues.

This clone occurred a few times. This chain uses TRBV30 with TRBJ1-6; D is perhaps TRBD1 (6 bases). Between the trimmed V and J ends, which lost 5 bases and 9 bases, there was a span of 14 bases. The germline V gene encodes CDR1 GTSNPN and CDR2 SVGIG (reference sequence). The CDR3 is made up of 13 amino acids. CDR3 sequence reads: CAWAGTQVSPLHF. The CDR3 DNA sequence: TGTGCCTGGGCCGGGACACAAGTTTCACCCCTCCACTTT.

The V gene is TRBV7-9, the J gene TRBJ1-1; D call uncertain. Germline V gene sequence: CDR1 SEHNR, CDR2 FQNEAQ (reference sequence). V was clipped by 3 bases and J by 3 bases, with 11 bases between them. The CDR3 spans 14 residues. The CDR3 loop is CASSFKGADTEAFF. In DNA form, the CDR3 reads TGTGCCAGCAGCTTTAAGGGAGCAGACACTGAAGCTTTCTTT.

This clone was detected once. The genes are TRBV21-1 and TRBJ2-3; the table's D call, TRBD1, has no DNA check behind it. TRBV21-1 is a pseudogene segment. The CDR3 length is 17 residues. This chain's CDR3 is CASSKEGQSSPSDTQYF. The CDR3 nucleotides are TGTGCCAGCAGCAAAGAAGGACAGTCCTCCCCCTCAGATACGCAGTATTTT.

V and J are TRBV6-2 or TRBV6-3 and TRBJ1-1, with a possible D match to TRBD1 (5 bases). Germline V CDR1 and CDR2: MNHEY, SVGEGT. The CDR3 extends over 15 amino acids. Trimming pared 5 bases from V and 6 bases from J, leaving 19 bases between. This CDR3 is CASSPRPGGFSEAFF. In DNA form, the CDR3 reads TGTGCCAGCAGTCCCCGACCGGGGGGTTTCTCTGAAGCTTTCTTT.

This clone was seen more than once but under ten times. V gene TRBV11-2 combines with J gene TRBJ1-2, with D possibly matching TRBD1 (5 bases). V was pared by 3 bases and J by 3 bases, with 14 bases between. The germline V gene encodes CDR1 SGHAT and CDR2 FQNNGV. CDR3 length equals 15 residues. The CDR3 protein is CASSLAGTSDYGYTF. In DNA, the CDR3 is TGTGCCAGCAGCTTGGCCGGGACTTCGGACTATGGCTACACCTTC.

This clone was observed once. The genes are TRBV3-1 (or the pseudogene TRBV3-2) and TRBJ1-1; D may be TRBD1 (6 bases). The CDR3 consists of 13 residues. The V end lost 4 bases, the J end lost 6 bases, and 12 bases lay between the germline ends. Germline V CDR1 and CDR2: LGHDT, YNNKEL (reference sequence). This CDR3 is CASSRPGAAEAFF. DNA of the CDR3: TGTGCCAGCAGCCGCCCAGGGGCGGCTGAAGCTTTCTTT.

This sequence joins TRBV9 and TRBJ1-2; a weak D match, TRBD1 (5 bases). The CDR3 is 15 amino acids. V gave up 0 bases and J gave up 0 bases, with 9 bases separating them. From germline, CDR1 is SGDLS and CDR2 YYNGEE. The CDR3 DNA reads as TGTGCCAGCAGCGTAGGACAGAATCCTAACTATGGCTACACCTTC. Residues: CASSVGQNPNYGYTF. Together with reference TRBV9 and TRBJ1-2, the CDR3 gives the full variable domain: DSGVTQTPKHLITATGQRVTLRCSPRSGDLSVYWYQQSLDQGLQFLIQYYNGEERAKGNILERFSAQQFPDLHSELNLSSLELGDSALYFCASSVGQNPNYGYTFGSGTRLTVV.

This chain joins TRBV4-2 and TRBJ1-1; the D gene is possibly TRBD1 (5 bases). Germline CDR1 LGHNA, CDR2 YNFKEQ. The CDR3 sequence is 16 residues long. Trimming left V 8 bases short and J 4 bases short, with 23 bases between. CDR3 nucleotides: TGTGCCAGCGATCCACTTGATGGGGGTGACATCACTGAAGCTTTCTTT. Translating gives CASDPLDGGDITEAFF.

This sequence joins TRBV6-6 and TRBJ2-1, with 9 bases identical to TRBD1. J gave up 8 bases and V 6 bases, and 8 bases lay outside the gene matches. This CDR3 spans 14 amino acids. From germline, CDR1 is MNHNY and CDR2 SVGAGI (reference sequence). The CDR3 spells CASSFLTGGDEQFF. The DNA of the CDR3 is TGTGCCAGCAGCTTCTTAACAGGGGGCGATGAGCAGTTCTTC.

The chain carries TRBV6-5 and TRBJ2-3; D gene uncertain. Germline V gene lookup returns CDR1 MNHEY and CDR2 SVGAGI. This CDR3 contains 14 residues. Trimming cost V 6 bases and J 2 bases, with 12 bases left between them. CDR3 loop: CASSLGRITDTQYF. The DNA for the CDR3 is TGTGCCAGCAGCTTAGGACGGATCACAGATACGCAGTATTTT.

The chain couples TRBV7-9 to TRBJ2-3; 10 nucleotides align to TRBD2. The V and J ends lost 5 bases and 8 bases, in that order; junction bases with no gene match: 13. Per germline, CDR1 SEHNR and CDR2 FQNEAQ (reference sequence). The CDR3 runs 16 residues. The CDR3 nucleotides are TGTGCCAGCAGCCTAGGAGCGGGAGGGCAGGAGGGTACGCAGTATTTT. It specifies CASSLGAGGQEGTQYF.

This clone was recorded only once. The CDR3 here is CASSPRTGSSYNEQFF. CDR3 nucleotides: TGTGCCAGCAGCCCTCGGACTGGGAGCTCCTACAATGAGCAGTTCTTC. The J gene is TRBJ2-1, the V gene TRBV9; the D gene is possibly TRBD2 (5 bases). V was clipped by 4 bases and J by 0 bases, with 14 bases between them. The CDR3 runs to 16 residues. Germline CDR1 is SGDLS and CDR2 is YYNGEE.

This chain joins TRBV2 and TRBJ2-7, with D hard to call. Germline loops: CDR1 SNHLY, CDR2 FYNNEI. CDR3 size: 13 residues. Trimming removed 4 bases from V and 6 bases from J, with 13 bases in between. CDR3 coding DNA: TGTGCCAGCAGTGCTGGTTTTCGGTCCGAGCAGTACTTC. This encodes CASSAGFRSEQYF. The variable domain in full, with the rest retrieved from reference TRBV2 and TRBJ2-7, is EPEVTQTPSHQVTQMGQEVILRCVPISNHLYFYWYRQILGQKVEFLVSFYNNEISEKSEIFDDQFSVERPDGSNFTLKIRSTKLEDSAMYFCASSAGFRSEQYFGPGTRLTVT.

The chain recombines TRBV5-1 with TRBJ2-3; possibly TRBD2 for D (5 bases). The CDR3 covers 15 residues. In germline, CDR1 is SGHRS, CDR2 YFSETQ. Trimming took 6 bases from V and 3 from J, leaving 17 bases between them. The chain's CDR3 is CASIIGLSETDTQYF. In DNA, the CDR3 is TGCGCCAGCATCATTGGACTTTCCGAAACAGATACGCAGTATTTT.

The chain couples TRBV6-5 to TRBJ2-3; the D is unclear. There are 14 residues in the CDR3. Germline lookup yields CDR1 MNHEY and CDR2 SVGAGI. Trimming took off 5 bases at V and 0 bases at J, with 9 bases between the two ends. The DNA of the CDR3 is TGTGCCAGCAGTCCAGTATCTAGCACAGATACGCAGTATTTT. This encodes CASSPVSSTDTQYF.